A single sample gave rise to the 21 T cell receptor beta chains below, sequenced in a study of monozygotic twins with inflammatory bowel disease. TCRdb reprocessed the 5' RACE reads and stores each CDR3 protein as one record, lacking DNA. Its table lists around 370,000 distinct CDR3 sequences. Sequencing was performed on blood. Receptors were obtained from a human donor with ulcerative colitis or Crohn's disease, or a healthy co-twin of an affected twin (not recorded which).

The CDR3 sequence: CASSLTGQPVGNTIYF. This chain uses TRBV5-5 with TRBJ1-3; TCRdb lists TRBD1, though no DNA is available to test this call. The CDR3 runs to 16 residues. Germline assignment: CDR1 SGHKS and CDR2 YYEKEE (reference sequence).

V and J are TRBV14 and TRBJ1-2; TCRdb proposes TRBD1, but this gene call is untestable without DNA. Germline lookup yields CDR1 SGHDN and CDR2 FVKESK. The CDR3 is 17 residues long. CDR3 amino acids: CASSHPGGDRAIYGYTF.

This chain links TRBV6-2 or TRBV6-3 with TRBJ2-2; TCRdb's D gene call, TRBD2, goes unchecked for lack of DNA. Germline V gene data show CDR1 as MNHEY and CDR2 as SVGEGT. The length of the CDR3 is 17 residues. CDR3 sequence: CASSYIVSGANTGELFF.

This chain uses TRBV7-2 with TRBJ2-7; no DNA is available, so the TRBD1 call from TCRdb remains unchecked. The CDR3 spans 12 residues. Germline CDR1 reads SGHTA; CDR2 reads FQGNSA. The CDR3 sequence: CASSRVGGEQYF.

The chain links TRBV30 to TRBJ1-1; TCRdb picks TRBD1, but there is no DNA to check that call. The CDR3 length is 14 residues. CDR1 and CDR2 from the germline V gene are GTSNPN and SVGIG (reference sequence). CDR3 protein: CAWQRDRGFTEAFF.

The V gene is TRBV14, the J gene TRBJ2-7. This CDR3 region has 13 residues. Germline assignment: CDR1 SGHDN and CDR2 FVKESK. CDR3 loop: CASSQDGWSEQYF. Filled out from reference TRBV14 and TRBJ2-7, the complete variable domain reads EAGVTQFPSHSVIEKGQTVTLRCDPISGHDNLYWYRRVMGKEIKFLLHFVKESKQDESGMPNNRFLAERTGGTYSTLKVQPAELEDSGVYFCASSQDGWSEQYFGPGTRLTVT.

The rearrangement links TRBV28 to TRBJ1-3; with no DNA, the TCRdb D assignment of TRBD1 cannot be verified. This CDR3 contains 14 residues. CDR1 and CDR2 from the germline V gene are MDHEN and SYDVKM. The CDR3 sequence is CASSHPSSGNTIYF. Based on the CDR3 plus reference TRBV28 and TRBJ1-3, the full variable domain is DVKVTQSSRYLVKRTGEKVFLECVQDMDHENMFWYRQDPGLGLRLIYFSYDVKMKEKGDIPEGYSVSREKKERFSLILESASTNQTSMYLCASSHPSSGNTIYFGEGSWLTVV.

The CDR3 reads CASKTPGQGATEAFF. The V call is TRBV5-1, the J call TRBJ1-1; the D call of TRBD1 rests on TCRdb alone, since no DNA is present to check it. The CDR3 loop spans 15 amino acids. The germline V gene encodes CDR1 SGHRS and CDR2 YFSETQ.

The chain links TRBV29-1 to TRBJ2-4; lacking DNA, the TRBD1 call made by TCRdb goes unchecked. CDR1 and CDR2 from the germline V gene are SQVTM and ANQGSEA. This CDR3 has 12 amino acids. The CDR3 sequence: CSTGLAENIQYF.

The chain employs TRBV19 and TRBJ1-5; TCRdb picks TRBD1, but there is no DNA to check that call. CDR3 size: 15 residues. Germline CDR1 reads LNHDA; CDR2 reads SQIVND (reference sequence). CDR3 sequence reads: CASSITGAWNQPQHF.

The chain's CDR3 is CASSLGDSGAYEQYF. This chain joins TRBV7-2 and TRBJ2-7; as DNA is missing, the TRBD2 call by TCRdb cannot be tested. From germline, CDR1 is SGHTA and CDR2 FQGNSA. This CDR3 has 15 residues.

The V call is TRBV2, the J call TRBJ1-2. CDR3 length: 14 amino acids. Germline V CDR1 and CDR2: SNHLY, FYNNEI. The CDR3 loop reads CASSEDFSPYGYTF.

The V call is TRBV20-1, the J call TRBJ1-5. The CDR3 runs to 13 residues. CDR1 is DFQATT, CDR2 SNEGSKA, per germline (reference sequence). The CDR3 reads CSARSHSNQPQHF.

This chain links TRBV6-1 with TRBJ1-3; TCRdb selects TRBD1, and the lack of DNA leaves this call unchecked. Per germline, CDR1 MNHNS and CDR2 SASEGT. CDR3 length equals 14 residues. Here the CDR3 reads CASSRGGSGNTIYF.

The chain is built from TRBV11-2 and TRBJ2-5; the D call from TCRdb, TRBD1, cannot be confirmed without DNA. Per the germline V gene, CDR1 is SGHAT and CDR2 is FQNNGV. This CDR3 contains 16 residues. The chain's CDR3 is CASSLGAAPFVETQYF.

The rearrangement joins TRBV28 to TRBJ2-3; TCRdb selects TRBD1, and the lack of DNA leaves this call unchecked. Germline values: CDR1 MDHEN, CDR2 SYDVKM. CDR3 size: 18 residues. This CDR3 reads CASSPLGDRGRGTDTQYF.

CDR3 region: CASSQARGNTEAFF. V usage is TRBV4-1 and J usage is TRBJ1-1. The CDR3 contains 14 residues. Germline CDR1 and CDR2: MGHRA and YSYEKL.

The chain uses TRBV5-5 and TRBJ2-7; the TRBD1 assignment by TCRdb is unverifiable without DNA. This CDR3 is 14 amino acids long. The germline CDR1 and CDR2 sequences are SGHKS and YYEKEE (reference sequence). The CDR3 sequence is CASSLVGHPYEQYF.

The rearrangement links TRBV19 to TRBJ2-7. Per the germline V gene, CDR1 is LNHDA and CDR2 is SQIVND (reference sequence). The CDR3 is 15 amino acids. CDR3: CASSMTSGYKYEQYF.

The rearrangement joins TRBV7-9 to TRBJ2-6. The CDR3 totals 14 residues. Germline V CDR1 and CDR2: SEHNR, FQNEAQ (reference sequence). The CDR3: CASSSRWGANVLTF.

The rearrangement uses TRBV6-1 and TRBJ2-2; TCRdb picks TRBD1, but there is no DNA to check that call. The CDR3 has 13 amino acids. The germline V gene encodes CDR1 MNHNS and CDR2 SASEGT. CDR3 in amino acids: CASSEQGPGELFF.